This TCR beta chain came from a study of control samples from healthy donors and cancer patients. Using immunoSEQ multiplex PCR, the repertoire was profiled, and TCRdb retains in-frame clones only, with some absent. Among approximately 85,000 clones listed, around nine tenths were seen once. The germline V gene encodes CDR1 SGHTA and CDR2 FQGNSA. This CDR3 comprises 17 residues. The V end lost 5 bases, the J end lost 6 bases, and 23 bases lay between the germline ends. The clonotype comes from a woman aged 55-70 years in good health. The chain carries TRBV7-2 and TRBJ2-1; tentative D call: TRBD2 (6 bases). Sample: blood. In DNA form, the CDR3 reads TGTGCCAGCAGCAAGAACGAGGGGACTCGCCGGGCCAATGAGCAGTTCTTC. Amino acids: CASSKNEGTRRANEQFF.